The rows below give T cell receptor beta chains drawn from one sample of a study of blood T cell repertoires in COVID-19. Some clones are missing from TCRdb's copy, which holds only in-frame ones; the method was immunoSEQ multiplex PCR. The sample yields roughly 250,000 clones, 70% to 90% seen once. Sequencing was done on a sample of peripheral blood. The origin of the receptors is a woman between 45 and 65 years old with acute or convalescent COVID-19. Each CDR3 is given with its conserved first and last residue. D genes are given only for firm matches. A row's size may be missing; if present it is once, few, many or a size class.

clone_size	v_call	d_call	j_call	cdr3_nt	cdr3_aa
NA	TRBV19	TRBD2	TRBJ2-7	TGTGCCAGTAGCCGCGGACTAGCGGGAGGGAACGAGCAGTACTTC	CASSRGLAGGNEQYF
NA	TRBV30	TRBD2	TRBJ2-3	TGTGCCTGGATAGCGGGAACTAGCACAGATACGCAGTATTTT	CAWIAGTSTDTQYF
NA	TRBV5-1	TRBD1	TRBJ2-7	TGCGCCAGCAGCAGGACAGGATTCACCTACGAGCAGTACTTC	CASSRTGFTYEQYF
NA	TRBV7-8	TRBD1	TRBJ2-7	TGTGCCAGCAGCCAACCGGGACAGGGAGTCTACGAGCAGTACTTC	CASSQPGQGVYEQYF
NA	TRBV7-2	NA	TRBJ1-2	TGTGCCAGCAGCTTAGCGCGGGGGACTAACTATGGCTACACCTTC	CASSLARGTNYGYTF
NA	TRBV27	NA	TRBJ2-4	TGTGCCAGCAGCCCAGGGTCGGCTCTAGCCAAAAACATTCAGTACTTC	CASSPGSALAKNIQYF
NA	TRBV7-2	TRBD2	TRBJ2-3	TGTGCCAGCAGCCTCAGACTAGCGGGAGAAGATACGCAGTATTTT	CASSLRLAGEDTQYF
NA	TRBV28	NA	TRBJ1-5	TGTGCCAGCAGTTTAGGAGGGGCAGGGAGCAATCAGCCCCAGCATTTT	CASSLGGAGSNQPQHF
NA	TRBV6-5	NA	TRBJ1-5	TGTGCCAGCAGGGTCGGCGGAAATCAGCCCCAGCATTTT	CASRVGGNQPQHF
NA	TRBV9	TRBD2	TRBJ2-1	TGTGCCAGCAGCCTCCCCGGGACTAGCGGGAGCTCCTACAATGAGCAGTTCTTC	CASSLPGTSGSSYNEQFF
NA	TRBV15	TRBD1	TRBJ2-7	TGTGCCAGCCGAGGGGGCATTCTCGACGAGCAGTACTTC	CASRGGILDEQYF
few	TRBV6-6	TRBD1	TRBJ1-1	TGTGCCAGCAGTTCCGAGACAGGGGGCACTGAAGCTTTCTTT	CASSSETGGTEAFF
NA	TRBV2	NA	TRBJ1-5	TGTGCCAGCAGTTGGGAATCCAGGGTCCCCAATCAGCCCCAGCATTTT	CASSWESRVPNQPQHF
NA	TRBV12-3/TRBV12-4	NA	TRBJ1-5	TGTGCCAGCAGTTTAGGACAAACCGGGGTTCGGCATTTT	CASSLGQTGVRHF
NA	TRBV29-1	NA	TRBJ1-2	TGCAGCGCTGAGACAGGACTCGGTTATGATGGCTACACCTTC	CSAETGLGYDGYTF
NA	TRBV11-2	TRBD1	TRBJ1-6	TGTGCCAGCAGCTTGGATGGGGACAGGCTAAAGGGTAATTCACCCCTCCACTTT	CASSLDGDRLKGNSPLHF
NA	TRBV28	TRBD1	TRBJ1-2	TGTGCCAGCAGTTTTCCTGGGACAGTGTCTAACTATGGCTACACCTTC	CASSFPGTVSNYGYTF
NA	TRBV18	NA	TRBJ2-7	TGTGCCAGCTCACCACCGGGGGCGGGAGATGGCGAGCAGTACTTC	CASSPPGAGDGEQYF
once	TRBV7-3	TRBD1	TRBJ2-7	TGTGCCAGCAGCTTAAATTCCCCATATCAGACCGGGACAGGAACACCTTTTAGAGACGAGCAGTACTTC	CASSLNSPYQTGTGTPFRDEQYF
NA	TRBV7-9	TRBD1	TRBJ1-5	TGTGCCAGCAGCTCGGGACAGGGATCGCCCCAGCATTTT	CASSSGQGSPQHF
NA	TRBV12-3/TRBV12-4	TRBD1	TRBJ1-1	TGTGCCAGCATCCGGACAGGGGGAACTGAAGCTTTCTTT	CASIRTGGTEAFF
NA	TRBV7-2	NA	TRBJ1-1	TGTGCCAGCAGCTTAGTCGGGCGGGCGGCCACTGAAGCTTTCTTT	CASSLVGRAATEAFF
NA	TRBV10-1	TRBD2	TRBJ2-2	TGCGCCAGCATGGGGGGGGAACGGGATTGGACCGGGGAGCTGTTTTTT	CASMGGERDWTGELFF
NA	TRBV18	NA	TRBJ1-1	TGTGCCAGCTCACCAACGGCACAGAAAAACACTGAAGCTTTCTTT	CASSPTAQKNTEAFF
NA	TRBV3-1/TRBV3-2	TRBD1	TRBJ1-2	TGTGCCAGCAGCCACCGGGACAGCTCCTATGGCTACACCTTC	CASSHRDSSYGYTF
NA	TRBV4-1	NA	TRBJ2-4	TGCGCCAGCAGCCCTGTGGCCACCGCGGCTCTAGCCAAAAACATTCAGTACTTC	CASSPVATAALAKNIQYF
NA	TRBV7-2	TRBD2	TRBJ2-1	TGTGCCAGCAGCTTAATTAGCGGGTACAATGAGCAGTTCTTC	CASSLISGYNEQFF
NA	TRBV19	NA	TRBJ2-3	TGTGCCAGTAGTATGATGGGCTCAGGCGCAGATACGCAGTATTTT	CASSMMGSGADTQYF
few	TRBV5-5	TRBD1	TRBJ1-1	TGTGCCAGCAGCTTTAGACAGGGACCTCTATCCACTGAAGCTTTCTTT	CASSFRQGPLSTEAFF
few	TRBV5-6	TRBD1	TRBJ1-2	TGTGCCACCACTACAGGGACAGGGCTTCTGAATGGCTACACCTTC	CATTTGTGLLNGYTF
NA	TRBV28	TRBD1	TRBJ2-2	TGTGCCAGCAGTATAGGACAGGGGGCAGTCACCGGGGAGCTGTTTTTT	CASSIGQGAVTGELFF
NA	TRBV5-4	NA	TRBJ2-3	TGTGCCAGCAGCTTGGCCACTAGCACAGATACGCAGTATTTT	CASSLATSTDTQYF
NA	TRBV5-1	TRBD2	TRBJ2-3	TGCGCCAGCAGCTTGGGACTAGCGGTAGATACGCAGTATTTT	CASSLGLAVDTQYF
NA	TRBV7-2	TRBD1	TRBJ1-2	TGTGCCAGCAGCTTAGTCGTATCAACTACACAGGGGAACTATGGCTACACCTTC	CASSLVVSTTQGNYGYTF
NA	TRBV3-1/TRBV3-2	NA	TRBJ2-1	TGTGCCAGCAGCCTTAGCGTTGAGCAGTTCTTC	CASSLSVEQFF
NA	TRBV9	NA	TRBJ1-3	TGTGCCAGCAGCTTACAGGGAAACACCATATATTTT	CASSLQGNTIYF
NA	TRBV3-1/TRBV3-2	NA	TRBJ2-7	TGTGCCAGCAGCCAAGGCGGATCTGCCGGGTACGAGCAGTACTTC	CASSQGGSAGYEQYF
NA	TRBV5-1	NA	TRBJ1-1	TGCGCCAGCAGCTCTCAGGGCTTAGAAGCTTTCTTT	CASSSQGLEAFF
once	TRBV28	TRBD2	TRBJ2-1	TGTGCCAGCAGTTTGAGCCCTAGCGGATACAATGAGCAGTTCTTC	CASSLSPSGYNEQFF
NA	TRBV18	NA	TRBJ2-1	NA	CASSVGTGAIF
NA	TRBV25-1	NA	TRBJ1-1	TGTGCCAGCAGTGACAGGTTCGGGAACACTGAAGCTTTCTTT	CASSDRFGNTEAFF
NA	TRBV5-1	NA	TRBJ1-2	TGCGCCAGCAGCCCCCGGGACATGTATGGCTACACCTTC	CASSPRDMYGYTF
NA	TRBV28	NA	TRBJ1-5	TGTGCCAGCAGTTTTATACGGGGAGGTCAGCCCCAGCATTTT	CASSFIRGGQPQHF
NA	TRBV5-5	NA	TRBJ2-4	TGTGCCAGCAGCTCGTTGACAGCACTAGCCAAAAACATTCAGTACTTC	CASSSLTALAKNIQYF
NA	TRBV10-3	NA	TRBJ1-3	TGTGCCACCCTACTAGGGAGTGCCGAGGCCATATATTTT	CATLLGSAEAIYF
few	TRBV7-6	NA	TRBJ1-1	TGTGCCAGCAGCTTAGTTGCAGGGGAGAACACTGAAGCTTTCTTT	CASSLVAGENTEAFF
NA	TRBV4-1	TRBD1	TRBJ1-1	TGCGCCAGCAGCCCACCGGGACAGTGGCGTGAAGCTTTCTTT	CASSPPGQWREAFF
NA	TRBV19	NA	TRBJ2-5	TGTGCCAGTAGAACAAAAGAGACCCAGTACTTC	CASRTKETQYF
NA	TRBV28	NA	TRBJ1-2	TGTGCCAGCACGGGAGAGATATGGTATGGCTACACCTTC	CASTGEIWYGYTF
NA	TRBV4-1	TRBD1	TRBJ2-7	TGCGCCAGCAGCCAAACCGGGACAGACTACGAGCAGTACTTC	CASSQTGTDYEQYF
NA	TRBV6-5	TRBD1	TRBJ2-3	TGTGCCAGCAGTCTACAGGGGAACGGTGCAGATACGCAGTATTTT	CASSLQGNGADTQYF
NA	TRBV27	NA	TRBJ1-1	TGTGCCAGCAGTTTTAGTCCCCTGACTGGCGCTGAAGCTTTCTTT	CASSFSPLTGAEAFF
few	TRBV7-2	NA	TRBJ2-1	TGTGCCAGCAGCCTACAGGGATCCTACAATGAGCAGTTCTTC	CASSLQGSYNEQFF
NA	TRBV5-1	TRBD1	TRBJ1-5	TGCGCCAGCAGCTTACAGGGGGTAGATCAGCCCCAGCATTTT	CASSLQGVDQPQHF